A single sample is the source of the 21 T cell receptor beta chains below, sequenced in a study of blood T cells in healthy people across ages. Alongside a J-beta primer mix, a sample-barcoded 5' primer served in a second PCR lasting about 7 to 12 cycles. TCRdb recomputed calls from the 5' RACE reads with MiXCR, one row per CDR3 protein. Of around 870,000 distinct CDR3 sequences in the sample, 29% were seen once. The sample taken for sequencing was blood. Receptors were obtained from a woman of 80 years or more in good health.

V gene TRBV18 combines with J gene TRBJ1-5, with a weak D call TRBD1 (6 bases). CDR1 is KGHSH and CDR2 is LQKENI in the germline V gene. Trimming stripped 3 bases from V and 9 bases from J, with 15 bases between. The CDR3 runs 14 residues. DNA for the CDR3: TGTGCCAGCTCACCGGATGGGGGGGGGGCGCCCCAGCATTTT. Its translation: CASSPDGGGAPQHF.

The chain has TRBV7-6 and TRBJ2-5; possibly TRBD1 for D (7 bases). The V end lost 8 bases, the J end lost 11 bases, and 21 bases lay between the germline ends. CDR3 length: 13 amino acids. Germline CDR1 reads SGHVS; CDR2 reads FNYEAQ. The CDR3 nucleotides are TGTGCCAGCGTCCAGGGGGGAGGCAATGAGCAGTACTTC. This gives the protein CASVQGGGNEQYF. The full variable domain, rest sourced from reference TRBV7-6 and TRBJ2-5, is GAGVSQSPRYKVTKRGQDVALRCDPISGHVSLYWYRQALGQGPEFLTYFNYEAQQDKSGLPNDRFSAERPEGSISTLTIQRTEQRDSAMYRCASVQGGGNEQYFGPGTRLLVL.

The chain carries TRBV5-5 and TRBJ2-2, with D unclear. The CDR3 consists of 16 residues. Germline CDR1 and CDR2: SGHKS and YYEKEE (reference sequence). Trimming shortened V by 2 bases and J by 4 bases, and 15 bases separated the two germline ends. The DNA for the CDR3 is TGTGCCAGCAGCTTTCTTACGGCAGCGCCCACCGGGGAGCTGTTTTTT. This gives the protein CASSFLTAAPTGELFF.

The sample holds many counts of this clonotype. The CDR3: CASSQDHTYGYTF. The CDR3 DNA reads TGCGCCAGCAGCCAAGATCACACCTATGGCTACACCTTC. V gene TRBV4-3 combines with J gene TRBJ1-2; no firm D call. V was clipped by 0 bases and J by 4 bases, with 6 bases between them. The CDR3 runs to 13 residues. Germline V gene data show CDR1 as LGHNA and CDR2 as YSLEER.

A remark on this clonotype: Since a much larger clone is just one base distant, this may be a read error. The genes are TRBV20-1 and TRBJ2-7, with a weak D call TRBD2 (7 bases). Trimming took 6 bases from V and 6 from J, leaving 24 bases between them. The V gene's germline CDR1 is DFQATT and CDR2 SNEGSKA (reference sequence). The CDR3 spans 15 residues. The CDR3 region is CSAGRGDNGIIEQYF. The CDR3 DNA sequence: TGCAGTGCGGGGAGGGGGGACAACGGCATCATCGAGCAGTACTTC.

The chain couples TRBV9 to TRBJ1-2, with D uncertain. The CDR3 spans 13 residues. Per the germline V gene, CDR1 is SGDLS and CDR2 is YYNGEE. V was clipped by 4 bases and J by 4 bases, with 11 bases between them. DNA for the CDR3: TGTGCCAGCAGCCCCAAGGGTTGCTATGGCTACACCTTC. Translated: CASSPKGCYGYTF.

This chain uses TRBV7-2 with TRBJ2-7, with TRBD1 matching over 7 bases. Germline loops: CDR1 SGHTA, CDR2 FQGNSA. The junction had 7 bases not matched to a gene; V was cut back by 4 bases and J by 4 bases. This CDR3 has 14 residues. CDR3 bases: TGTGCCAGCAGCTCCCGACAGGGATATTACGAGCAGTACTTC. Amino acids: CASSSRQGYYEQYF.

This clonotype has ten or more counts. The V and J genes are TRBV20-1 and TRBJ1-6; TRBD1 matches at 7 bases. V lost 3 bases to trimming and J lost 4 bases; unmatched junction nucleotides: 6. This CDR3 contains 15 residues. Germline CDR1 reads DFQATT; CDR2 reads SNEGSKA (reference sequence). This CDR3 reads CSASPTGKYNSPLHF. The CDR3 DNA sequence: TGCAGTGCTAGTCCGACAGGGAAGTATAATTCACCCCTCCACTTT.

This clonotype turned up a few times. The V call is TRBV7-2, the J call TRBJ2-7; 7 nucleotides agree with TRBD2. The CDR3 sequence is 15 residues long. Germline CDR1 is SGHTA and CDR2 is FQGNSA. V gave up 6 bases and J gave up 3 bases; unmatched junction bases: 11. The CDR3 region has the DNA TGTGCCAGCAGACAAGACCGGGGGGAATACTACGAGCAGTACTTC. It specifies CASRQDRGEYYEQYF.

The chain links TRBV7-9 to TRBJ1-2, with 7 positions matching TRBD1. Trimming took 4 bases from V and 4 from J; bases not matched to a gene: 6. Germline V gene lookup returns CDR1 SEHNR and CDR2 FQNEAQ (reference sequence). The CDR3 has 14 residues. CDR3 in amino acids: CASSSYRGSYGYTF. Written as DNA, the CDR3 is TGTGCCAGCAGCTCATACAGGGGATCCTATGGCTACACCTTC.

This clonotype has ten or more counts. The chain joins TRBV7-2 to TRBJ2-1, with a tentative D call TRBD2 (5 bases). V lost 4 bases, J lost 7 bases, and 8 bases lay in between. Germline V CDR1 and CDR2: SGHTA, FQGNSA. The CDR3 length is 12 residues. The CDR3 spells CASSSGLNEQFF. Written as DNA, the CDR3 is TGTGCCAGCAGCTCGGGGTTGAATGAGCAGTTCTTC. The variable domain in full, completed from reference TRBV7-2 and TRBJ2-1, reads GAGVSQSPSNKVTEKGKDVELRCDPISGHTALYWYRQSLGQGLEFLIYFQGNSAPDKSGLPSDRFSAERTGGSVSTLTIQRTQQEDSAVYLCASSSGLNEQFFGPGTRLTVL.

This clonotype was detected ten times or more. V usage is TRBV20-1 and J usage is TRBJ1-6; perhaps TRBD1 as D (6 bases). Germline CDR1 reads DFQATT; CDR2 reads SNEGSKA (reference sequence). The V end lost 6 bases, the J end lost 11 bases, and 17 bases lay between the germline ends. The CDR3 has 13 residues. The CDR3: CSATTGKGTPLHF. The CDR3 DNA reads as TGCAGTGCCACAACAGGGAAAGGTACACCCCTCCACTTT.

This clonotype was recorded many times. J is TRBJ1-2 and V is TRBV29-1; D gene ambiguous. The CDR3 totals 12 residues. The germline CDR1 and CDR2 sequences are SQVTM and ANQGSEA. V was pared by 4 bases and J by 3 bases, with 9 bases between. The CDR3 nucleotides read TGCAGCGTTGTGGGGTATGACTATGGCTACACCTTC. It specifies CSVVGYDYGYTF.

As regards this clonotype: A much more abundant neighbour one base away suggests this may be a read error. V usage is TRBV7-2 and J usage is TRBJ2-6, with D possibly being TRBD1 or TRBD2 (5 bases each). CDR3 length equals 17 residues. Germline CDR1 and CDR2: SGHTA and FQGNSA. This chain's CDR3 is CASSDRDAGSEANVLTF. The CDR3 coding sequence is TGTGCCAGCAGCGACCGGGACGCAGGCTCTGAGGCCAACGTCCTGACTTTC.

This clonotype showed up just a few times. The V call is TRBV28, the J call TRBJ2-6; D unclear. This CDR3 has 15 amino acids. CDR1 is MDHEN, CDR2 SYDVKM, per germline. The V end was cut by 1 base, the J end by 2 bases, with 6 bases between. The CDR3 bases are TGTGCCAGCAGTTTATACAGCCCTGGGGCCAACGTCCTGACTTTC. This sequence encodes CASSLYSPGANVLTF.

The V call is TRBV4-1, the J call TRBJ2-2; 10 nucleotides agree with TRBD1. The CDR3 length is 17 residues. Germline-derived CDR1 and CDR2 are MGHRA and YSYEKL. V trimming: 4 bases; J trimming: 1 base; junction bases outside the gene matches: 6. The CDR3 loop is CASSPRGQGLNTGELFF. The CDR3 DNA is TGCGCCAGCAGCCCCCGGGGACAGGGGCTGAACACCGGGGAGCTGTTTTTT.

Many counts were recorded for this clonotype. The V and J genes are TRBV20-1 and TRBJ2-5, with D perhaps TRBD1 (6 bases). The germline gives CDR1 DFQATT, CDR2 SNEGSKA (reference sequence). Trimming took 3 bases from V and 5 from J, leaving 13 bases between them. CDR3 size: 13 residues. DNA for the CDR3: TGCAGTGCTAGCCAACAGGGTACGGAGACCCAGTACTTC. Protein product: CSASQQGTETQYF.

This clonotype appeared a few times. The junction shows a germline mismatch at one end, possibly a read error. V usage is TRBV3-1 and J usage is TRBJ2-7; D remains ambiguous. The length of the CDR3 is 12 residues. Germline CDR1 LGHDT, CDR2 YNNKEL (reference sequence). CDR3 protein: CAGSQRVDEQYF. As DNA, the CDR3 is TGTGCCGGCAGTCAAAGGGTGGACGAGCAGTACTTC.

This clonotype was seen many times. The V call is TRBV5-1, the J call TRBJ1-2; D is unresolved. The CDR3 contains 14 residues. V was trimmed by 4 bases and J by 1 base, leaving 11 bases between them. Looked up from germline, CDR1 is SGHRS and CDR2 is YFSETQ. The CDR3 here is CASSEQSLNYGYTF. The CDR3 nucleotides read TGCGCCAGCAGCGAACAGAGCCTTAACTATGGCTACACCTTC.

Many counts were recorded for this clonotype. The chain employs TRBV6-2 or TRBV6-3 and TRBJ1-2; unclear D gene. Germline assignment: CDR1 MNHEY and CDR2 SVGEGT. Trimming removed 3 bases at V and 6 bases at J, with 20 bases between. The length of the CDR3 is 16 residues. CDR3 DNA sequence: TGTGCCAGCAGTTATCCCGCGGCAGAACTAATGGATGGCTACACCTTC. Amino acids: CASSYPAAELMDGYTF.

The DNA for the CDR3 is TGTGCCGGCGGCCCGGACGTTAACTATGGCTACACCTTC. The encoded protein is CAGGPDVNYGYTF. The chain joins TRBV2 to TRBJ1-2; D gene ambiguous. Germline-derived CDR1 and CDR2 are SNHLY and FYNNEI. Between the trimmed V and J ends, which lost 11 bases and 1 base, there was a span of 14 bases. The length of the CDR3 is 13 residues.